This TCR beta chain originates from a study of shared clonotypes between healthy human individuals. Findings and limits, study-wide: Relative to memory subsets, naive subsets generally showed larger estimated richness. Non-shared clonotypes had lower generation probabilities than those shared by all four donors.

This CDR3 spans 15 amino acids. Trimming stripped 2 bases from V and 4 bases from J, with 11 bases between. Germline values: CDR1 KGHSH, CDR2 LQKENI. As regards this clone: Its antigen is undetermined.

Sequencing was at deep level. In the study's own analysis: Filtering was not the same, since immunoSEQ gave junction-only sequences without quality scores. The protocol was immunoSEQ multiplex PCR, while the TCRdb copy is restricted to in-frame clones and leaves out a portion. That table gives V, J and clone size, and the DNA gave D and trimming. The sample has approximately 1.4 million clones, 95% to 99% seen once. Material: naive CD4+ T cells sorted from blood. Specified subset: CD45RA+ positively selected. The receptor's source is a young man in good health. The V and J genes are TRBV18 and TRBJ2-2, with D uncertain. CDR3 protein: CASSPAYWGTGELFF. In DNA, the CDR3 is TGTGCCAGCTCACCAGCCTATTGGGGCACCGGGGAGCTGTTTTTT.